This note documents a single T cell receptor beta chain sequence. Its specificity is unknown. Germline values: CDR1 SGHTA, CDR2 FQGNSA. The CDR3 has 15 amino acids. Trimming removed 8 bases from V and 5 bases from J, with 18 bases in between. This table comes from immunoSEQ multiplex PCR, and its TCRdb copy is limited to in-frame clones, with some not included. The sample carries some 66,000 clones, 88% recorded once. The data were taken from a study of OX40 agonist ivuxolimab in advanced cancers. Study in general: The study treated patients with ivuxolimab, an agonistic anti-OX40 (CD134) antibody. A mean age of about 59 years, range about 20 to 79, was recorded, and roughly 80% were male.

Whole-study results and caveats: Normalized T-cell clonal expansion was also low in a subset of nonresponders.

Researchers took blood at baseline, on cycle 4 day 1, and on cycle 7 day 1. The chain has TRBV7-2 and TRBJ2-2; no definite D call. Sequencing was performed on CD4+ or CD8+ T cells sorted from blood, taken in a trial of the OX40 agonist ivuxolimab. The clonotype originates from an adult with an advanced solid tumor such as melanoma, head and neck, liver or kidney cancer. The CDR3 nucleotides are TGTGCCAGCCATCCTGGATCATCGAGGACCGGGGAGCTGTTTTTT. Translating gives CASHPGSSRTGELFF.